This is a list of T cell receptor beta chains from one sample in a study of T-cell memory formation after mild COVID-19. A single record per CDR3 protein comes from TCRdb applying MiXCR to the 5' RACE reads. The data show hundreds of thousands of distinct CDR3 sequences, around 17% seen once. Sequences were obtained from PBMCs or a T cell subset sorted from them (not recorded which). The receptors stem from an adult woman who had mild COVID-19 (a few samples of this study predate the infection). Cell type and time point are not known. Both conserved end residues are part of each CDR3. D genes are given only for firm matches. Size values are once, few and many counts, or a class for expanded clones, and some rows have none.

>NA|NA|TRBV6-5|TRBJ2-3
CASSPESFTDTQYF
TGTGCCAGCAGCCCCGAAAGTTTCACAGATACGCAGTATTTT
>NA|NA|TRBV2|TRBJ2-3
CASSARGTVVTDTQYF
TGTGCCAGCAGTGCGCGCGGGACAGTGGTTACAGATACGCAGTATTTT
>TRBD1|few|TRBV20-1|TRBJ1-3
CSAVSGQGKNTIYF
TGCAGTGCTGTCTCTGGACAGGGGAAAAACACCATATATTTT
>TRBD1|NA|TRBV7-2|TRBJ1-3
CASSLVGQRNTIYF
TGTGCCAGCAGCTTAGTGGGACAGAGAAACACCATATATTTT
>NA|many|TRBV9|TRBJ2-3
CASSPSPPDTQYF
TGTGCCAGCAGCCCGTCTCCCCCAGATACGCAGTATTTT
>TRBD1|few|TRBV4-1|TRBJ2-3
CASSRTTGTDTQYF
TGCGCCAGCAGCCGGACGACAGGGACAGATACGCAGTATTTT
>NA|NA|TRBV7-2|TRBJ1-2
CASSQDPLQGPGGYTF
TGTGCCAGCAGCCAAGACCCTCTACAGGGACCGGGTGGCTACACCTTC
>NA|NA|TRBV5-5|TRBJ2-5
CASSFAPGRGQETQYF
TGTGCCAGCAGCTTCGCCCCGGGCAGGGGACAAGAGACCCAGTACTTC
>TRBD2|few|TRBV7-8|TRBJ2-3
CASSFFGTSGTDTQYF
TGTGCCAGCAGCTTTTTTGGGACTAGCGGCACAGATACGCAGTATTTT
>NA|NA|TRBV4-3|TRBJ2-5
CASSQGSGLGETQYF
TGCGCCAGCAGCCAAGGGTCCGGCCTGGGAGAGACCCAGTACTTC
>NA|many|TRBV11-2|TRBJ2-5
CASSSQRVLETQYF
TGTGCCAGCAGCTCCCAGAGGGTGTTGGAGACCCAGTACTTC
>NA|few|TRBV11-2|TRBJ2-2
CASSSIRGELFF
TGTGCCAGCAGCTCGATCCGAGGGGAGCTGTTTTTT
>TRBD2|few|TRBV10-3|TRBJ2-3
CAISELAGASTDTQYF
TGTGCCATCAGTGAGTTAGCGGGGGCCTCCACAGATACGCAGTATTTT
>NA|few|TRBV7-2|TRBJ2-3
CASSLWSTDTQYF
TGTGCCAGCAGCTTATGGAGCACAGATACGCAGTATTTT
>NA|few|TRBV2|TRBJ1-5
CASKASRQPQHF
TGTGCCAGCAAAGCCTCGCGGCAGCCCCAGCATTTT
>NA|few|TRBV5-6|TRBJ1-2
CASSHKTGYGYTF
TGTGCCAGCAGCCACAAGACAGGATATGGCTACACCTTC
>TRBD1|few|TRBV7-9|TRBJ2-2
CASSSGTAFNTGELFF
TGTGCCAGCAGCTCCGGGACAGCTTTTAACACCGGGGAGCTGTTTTTT
>TRBD2|few|TRBV20-1|TRBJ2-7
CSARETAHGLAGVVGYF
TGCAGTGCTAGAGAGACAGCACACGGACTAGCGGGAGTTGTAGGCTACTTC
>TRBD1|NA|TRBV12-3/TRBV12-4|TRBJ1-1
CASTSLTGGSAEAFF
TGTGCCAGCACCTCTCTGACAGGGGGATCTGCTGAAGCTTTCTTT
>NA|NA|TRBV6-6|TRBJ1-1
CASSYTRSGDTEAFF
TGTGCCAGCAGCTATACCCGATCGGGGGACACTGAAGCTTTCTTT
>NA|NA|TRBV30|TRBJ2-1
CAWIGGPSEQFF
TGTGCCTGGATAGGAGGGCCCTCCGAGCAGTTCTTC
>NA|NA|TRBV5-1|TRBJ1-1
CATSRGNTEAFF
TGCGCCACCTCGAGGGGGAACACTGAAGCTTTCTTT
>TRBD1|NA|TRBV10-3|TRBJ2-2
CAISDSGGADTGELFF
TGTGCCATCAGTGATTCAGGGGGCGCCGACACCGGGGAGCTGTTTTTT
>NA|NA|TRBV9|TRBJ1-1
CASSGGVTNTEAFF
TGTGCCAGCAGCGGAGGAGTCACGAACACTGAAGCTTTCTTT
>NA|NA|TRBV5-4|TRBJ2-1
CASSFGREYGEQFF
TGTGCCAGCAGCTTCGGCAGGGAATATGGTGAGCAGTTCTTC
>NA|NA|TRBV29-1|TRBJ1-1
CSVLLRGGITEAFF
TGCAGCGTTCTCCTTAGGGGGGGGATCACTGAAGCTTTCTTT
>NA|few|TRBV11-2|TRBJ2-3
CASSLNSVGSDTQYF
TGTGCCAGCAGCTTAAATAGTGTGGGGTCAGATACGCAGTATTTT
>TRBD1|NA|TRBV20-1|TRBJ1-1
CSARARGRFGTEAFF
TGCAGTGCTAGGGCCAGGGGGCGCTTCGGGACTGAAGCTTTCTTT
>NA|NA|TRBV3-1|TRBJ2-3
CASSQGLSSGTDTQYF
TGTGCCAGCAGCCAAGGACTATCCTCCGGCACAGATACGCAGTATTTT
>NA|NA|TRBV12-3/TRBV12-4|TRBJ1-1
CASSPIGEAFF
TGTGCCAGCAGTCCCATAGGTGAAGCTTTCTTT
>NA|few|TRBV4-1|TRBJ2-3
CASSQTGSVADTQYF
TGCGCCAGCAGCCAAACGGGTAGCGTTGCAGATACGCAGTATTTT
>TRBD1|NA|TRBV30|TRBJ1-2
CASLDARGNYGYTF
TGTGCCTCCCTAGACGCCAGGGGGAACTATGGCTACACCTTC
>NA|NA|TRBV5-1|TRBJ2-3
CASSLIAGTSTDTQYF
TGCGCCAGCAGCTTGATCGCGGGGACAAGCACAGATACGCAGTATTTT
>NA|few|TRBV30|TRBJ1-3
CAWQEHSGNTIYF
TGTGCCTGGCAGGAACACTCTGGAAACACCATATATTTT
>NA|NA|TRBV4-1|TRBJ2-7
CASSQDLDGIRYF
TGCGCCAGCAGCCAAGATCTTGACGGGATTCGGTACTTC
>NA|NA|TRBV7-9|TRBJ2-5
CASSLLPGVETQYF
TGTGCCAGCAGCTTACTTCCGGGGGTGGAGACCCAGTACTTC
>NA|NA|TRBV30|TRBJ2-5
CAWSHFHNGRETQYF
TGTGCCTGGAGTCACTTCCATAACGGGAGAGAGACCCAGTACTTC
>TRBD1|NA|TRBV7-3|TRBJ2-1
CASSFDRGEWNEQFF
TGTGCCAGCAGTTTTGACAGGGGAGAGTGGAATGAGCAGTTCTTC
>TRBD1|few|TRBV20-1|TRBJ1-5
CSASRPDRNKPQHF
TGCAGTGCTAGCCGCCCGGACAGGAACAAGCCCCAGCATTTT
>NA|few|TRBV12-3/TRBV12-4|TRBJ1-5
CASSPADSNQPQHF
TGTGCCAGCAGTCCCGCGGACAGCAATCAGCCCCAGCATTTT
>TRBD1|NA|TRBV12-3/TRBV12-4|TRBJ1-5
CASSFGDSGSSNQPQHF
TGTGCCAGCAGTTTTGGGGACAGTGGAAGCAGCAATCAGCCCCAGCATTTT
>NA|NA|TRBV19|TRBJ1-5
CASSPARGGNQPQHF
TGTGCCAGTAGCCCCGCCAGGGGAGGTAATCAGCCCCAGCATTTT
>NA|NA|TRBV18|TRBJ1-1
CASSPGSGAAFF
TGTGCCAGCTCACCGGGGTCGGGGGCCGCTTTCTTT
>NA|few|TRBV7-2|TRBJ1-4
CASSQEAGYNEKLFF
TGTGCCAGCAGCCAAGAGGCGGGGTACAATGAAAAACTGTTTTTT
>NA|once|TRBV21-1|TRBJ2-3
CASSMDSCTDTQYF
TGTGCCAGCAGCATGGACAGTTGCACAGATACGCAGTATTTT
>NA|few|TRBV7-3|TRBJ2-1
CASSLGGAFHEQFF
TGTGCCAGCAGCTTAGGGGGAGCTTTCCATGAGCAGTTCTTC
>TRBD2|few|TRBV5-1|TRBJ2-2
CASSLVSSGRGTTGELFF
TGCGCCAGCAGCTTGGTGTCTAGCGGGAGAGGGACCACCGGGGAGCTGTTTTTT
>TRBD2|NA|TRBV6-5|TRBJ2-7
CASSLREGPREQYF
TGTGCCAGCAGTTTGCGGGAGGGCCCTAGAGAGCAGTACTTC
>NA|NA|TRBV27|TRBJ2-2
CASSLSPGLRGRTGELFF
TGTGCCAGCAGTTTATCCCCCGGGTTGCGGGGGCGGACCGGGGAGCTGTTTTTT
>TRBD2|few|TRBV20-1|TRBJ2-1
CSARARFGAGEANEQFF
TGCAGTGCTAGAGCCCGTTTCGGGGCGGGAGAAGCAAATGAGCAGTTCTTC
>NA|few|TRBV7-3|TRBJ2-2
CASSLILNTGELFF
TGTGCCAGCAGCTTAATATTAAACACCGGGGAGCTGTTTTTT
>NA|many|TRBV18|TRBJ2-1
CASSDSSYNEQFF
TGTGCCAGCTCGGACAGCTCCTACAATGAGCAGTTCTTC
>TRBD1|few|TRBV9|TRBJ2-2
CASSVGGTVHSPTGELFF
TGTGCCAGCAGCGTAGGGGGGACAGTACATAGTCCCACCGGGGAGCTGTTTTTT
>NA|NA|TRBV9|TRBJ1-1
CASSTIGHGGTEAFF
TGTGCCAGCAGCACAATCGGCCACGGGGGGACTGAAGCTTTCTTT
>TRBD2|NA|TRBV6-6|TRBJ2-1
CASSPGGVGQFF
TGTGCCAGCAGTCCGGGGGGAGTGGGGCAGTTCTTC